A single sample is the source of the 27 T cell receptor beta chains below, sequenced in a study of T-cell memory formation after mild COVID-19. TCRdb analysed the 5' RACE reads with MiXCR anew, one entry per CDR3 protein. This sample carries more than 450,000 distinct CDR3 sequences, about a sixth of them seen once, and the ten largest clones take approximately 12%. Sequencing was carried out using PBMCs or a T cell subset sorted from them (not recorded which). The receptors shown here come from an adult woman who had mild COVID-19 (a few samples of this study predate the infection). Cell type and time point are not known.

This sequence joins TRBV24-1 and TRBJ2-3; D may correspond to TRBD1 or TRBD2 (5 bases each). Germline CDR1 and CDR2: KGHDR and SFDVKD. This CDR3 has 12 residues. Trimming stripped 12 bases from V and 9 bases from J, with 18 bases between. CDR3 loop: CASALGAGTQYF. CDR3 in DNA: TGTGCCTCCGCCCTCGGGGCCGGCACGCAGTATTTT.

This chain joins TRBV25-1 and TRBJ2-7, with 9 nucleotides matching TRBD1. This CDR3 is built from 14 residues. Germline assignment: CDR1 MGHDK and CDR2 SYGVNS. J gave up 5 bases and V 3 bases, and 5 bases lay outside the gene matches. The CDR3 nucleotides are TGTGCCAGCAGTGACGGACAGGGGCCCCACGAGCAGTACTTC. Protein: CASSDGQGPHEQYF.

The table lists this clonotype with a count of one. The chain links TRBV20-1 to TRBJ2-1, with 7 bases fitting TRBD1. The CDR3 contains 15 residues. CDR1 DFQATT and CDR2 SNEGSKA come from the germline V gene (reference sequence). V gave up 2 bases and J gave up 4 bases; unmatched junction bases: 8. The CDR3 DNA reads TGCAGTGCTAGATCATACGACAGGGAATACAATGAGCAGTTCTTC. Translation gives CSARSYDREYNEQFF.

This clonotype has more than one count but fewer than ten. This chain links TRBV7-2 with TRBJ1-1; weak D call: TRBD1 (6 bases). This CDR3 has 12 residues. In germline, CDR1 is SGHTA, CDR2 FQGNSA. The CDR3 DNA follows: TGTGCACTCAGGGGTCAGAACACTGAAGCTTTCTTT. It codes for CALRGQNTEAFF.

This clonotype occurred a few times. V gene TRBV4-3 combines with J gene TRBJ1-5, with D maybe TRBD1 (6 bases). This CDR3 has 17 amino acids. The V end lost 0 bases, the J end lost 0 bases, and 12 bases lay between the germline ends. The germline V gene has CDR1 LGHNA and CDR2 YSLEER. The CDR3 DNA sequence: TGCGCCAGCAGCCAAGATCTGGGACAATATAGCAATCAGCCCCAGCATTTT. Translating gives CASSQDLGQYSNQPQHF.

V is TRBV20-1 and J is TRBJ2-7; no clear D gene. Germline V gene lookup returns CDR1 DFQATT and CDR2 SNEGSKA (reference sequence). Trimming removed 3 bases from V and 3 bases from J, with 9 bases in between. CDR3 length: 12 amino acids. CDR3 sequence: CSASGINYEQYF. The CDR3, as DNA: TGCAGTGCTAGCGGCATAAACTACGAGCAGTACTTC.

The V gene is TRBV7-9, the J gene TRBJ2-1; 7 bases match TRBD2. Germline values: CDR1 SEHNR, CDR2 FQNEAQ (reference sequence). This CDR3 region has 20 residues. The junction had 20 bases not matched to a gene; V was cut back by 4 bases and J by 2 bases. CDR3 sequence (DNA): TGTGCCAGCAGCTCCCAGACCGGACTAGTAAGTTTGAGGCCCTACAATGAGCAGTTCTTC. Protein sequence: CASSSQTGLVSLRPYNEQFF.

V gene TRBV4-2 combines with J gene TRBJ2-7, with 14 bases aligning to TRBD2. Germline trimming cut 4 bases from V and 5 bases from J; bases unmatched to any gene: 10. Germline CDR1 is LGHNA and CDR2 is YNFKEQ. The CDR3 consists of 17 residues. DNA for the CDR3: TGTGCCAGCAGCCGGGGGACTAGCGGGAGACCATTGCACGAGCAGTACTTC. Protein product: CASSRGTSGRPLHEQYF.

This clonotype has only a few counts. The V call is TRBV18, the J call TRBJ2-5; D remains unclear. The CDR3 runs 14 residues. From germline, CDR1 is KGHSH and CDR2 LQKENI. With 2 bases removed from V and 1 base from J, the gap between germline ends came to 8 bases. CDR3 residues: CASSPGPSQETQYF. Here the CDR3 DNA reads TGTGCCAGCTCACCAGGCCCCAGCCAAGAGACCCAGTACTTC.

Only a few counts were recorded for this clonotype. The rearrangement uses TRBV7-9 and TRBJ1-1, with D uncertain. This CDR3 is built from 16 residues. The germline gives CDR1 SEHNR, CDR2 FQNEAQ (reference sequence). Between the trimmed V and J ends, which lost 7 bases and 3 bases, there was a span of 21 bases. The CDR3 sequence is CASNQREGWRDTEAFF. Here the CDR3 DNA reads TGTGCCAGCAACCAGCGGGAAGGCTGGAGGGACACTGAAGCTTTCTTT.

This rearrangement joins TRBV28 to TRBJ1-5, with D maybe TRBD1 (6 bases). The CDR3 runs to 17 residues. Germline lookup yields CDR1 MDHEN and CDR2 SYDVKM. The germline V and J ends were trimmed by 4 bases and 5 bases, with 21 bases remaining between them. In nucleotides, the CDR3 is TGTGCCAGCAGTTCCAAGTGGCGGCAGGGGCGCGATCAGCCCCAGCATTTT. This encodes CASSSKWRQGRDQPQHF.

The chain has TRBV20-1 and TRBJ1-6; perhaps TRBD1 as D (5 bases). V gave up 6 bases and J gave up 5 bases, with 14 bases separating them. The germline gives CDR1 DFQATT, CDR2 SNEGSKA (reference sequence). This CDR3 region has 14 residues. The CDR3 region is CSARTRTNNSPLHF. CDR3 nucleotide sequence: TGCAGTGCCCGTACCCGGACAAATAATTCACCCCTCCACTTT.

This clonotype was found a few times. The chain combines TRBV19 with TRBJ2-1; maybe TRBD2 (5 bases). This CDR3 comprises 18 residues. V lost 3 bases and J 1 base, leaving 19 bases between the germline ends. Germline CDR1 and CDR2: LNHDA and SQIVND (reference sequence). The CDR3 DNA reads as TGTGCCAGTAGTATCACCCGCGTATTAGCGAGGTCCTACAATGAGCAGTTCTTC. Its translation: CASSITRVLARSYNEQFF.

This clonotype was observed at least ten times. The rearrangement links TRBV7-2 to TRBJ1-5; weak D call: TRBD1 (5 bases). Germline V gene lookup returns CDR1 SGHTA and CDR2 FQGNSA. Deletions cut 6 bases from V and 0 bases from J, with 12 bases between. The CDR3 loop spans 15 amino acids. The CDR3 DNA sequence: TGTGCCAGCAGTGCCGACAGTTATAGCAATCAGCCCCAGCATTTT. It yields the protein CASSADSYSNQPQHF. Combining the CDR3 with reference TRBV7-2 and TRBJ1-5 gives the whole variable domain GAGVSQSPSNKVTEKGKDVELRCDPISGHTALYWYRQSLGQGLEFLIYFQGNSAPDKSGLPSDRFSAERTGGSVSTLTIQRTQQEDSAVYLCASSADSYSNQPQHFGDGTRLSIL.

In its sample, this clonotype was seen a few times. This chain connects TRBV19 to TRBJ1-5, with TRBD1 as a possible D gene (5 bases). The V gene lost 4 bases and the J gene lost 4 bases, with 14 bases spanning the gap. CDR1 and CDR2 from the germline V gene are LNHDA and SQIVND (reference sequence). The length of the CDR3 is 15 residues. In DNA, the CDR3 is TGTGCCAGTAGTACCGCCCCAGGGATAAATCAGCCCCAGCATTTT. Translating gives CASSTAPGINQPQHF.

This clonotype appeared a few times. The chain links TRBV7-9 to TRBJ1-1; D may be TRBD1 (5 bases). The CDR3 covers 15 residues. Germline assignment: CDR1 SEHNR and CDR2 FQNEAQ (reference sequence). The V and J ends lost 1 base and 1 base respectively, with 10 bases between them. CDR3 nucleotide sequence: TGTGCCAGCAGCTTAGGTCGGGGGAAGAACACTGAAGCTTTCTTT. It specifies CASSLGRGKNTEAFF.

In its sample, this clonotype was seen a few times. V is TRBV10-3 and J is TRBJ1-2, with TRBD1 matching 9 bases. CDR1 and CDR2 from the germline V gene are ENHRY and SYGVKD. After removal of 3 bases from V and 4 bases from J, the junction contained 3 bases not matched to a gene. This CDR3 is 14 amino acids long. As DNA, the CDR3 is TGTGCCATCAGTGAACAGGGGGCTGGCTATGGCTACACCTTC. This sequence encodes CAISEQGAGYGYTF.

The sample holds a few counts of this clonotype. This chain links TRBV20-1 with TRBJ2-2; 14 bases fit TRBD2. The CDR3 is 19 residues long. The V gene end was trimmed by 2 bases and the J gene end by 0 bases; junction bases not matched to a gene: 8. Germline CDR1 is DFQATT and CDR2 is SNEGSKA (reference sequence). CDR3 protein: CSARPGLAGDTANTGELFF. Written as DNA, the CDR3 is TGCAGTGCTAGACCGGGACTAGCGGGGGATACTGCGAACACCGGGGAGCTGTTTTTT.

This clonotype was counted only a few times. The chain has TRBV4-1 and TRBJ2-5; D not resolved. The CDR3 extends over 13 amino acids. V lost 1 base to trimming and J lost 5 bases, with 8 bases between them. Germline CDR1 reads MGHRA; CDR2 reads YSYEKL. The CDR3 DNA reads TGCGCCAGCAGCCAAGTTAACGCGGAGACCCAGTACTTC. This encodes CASSQVNAETQYF.

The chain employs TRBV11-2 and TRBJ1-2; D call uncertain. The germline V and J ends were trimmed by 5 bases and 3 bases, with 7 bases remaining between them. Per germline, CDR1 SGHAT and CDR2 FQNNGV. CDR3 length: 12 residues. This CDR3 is CASSRTDYGYTF. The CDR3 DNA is TGTGCCAGCAGCCGTACCGACTATGGCTACACCTTC.

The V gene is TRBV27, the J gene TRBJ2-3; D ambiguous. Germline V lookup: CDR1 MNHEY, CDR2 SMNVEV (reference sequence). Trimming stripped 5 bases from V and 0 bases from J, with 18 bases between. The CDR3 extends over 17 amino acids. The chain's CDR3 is CASSPQILRASTDTQYF. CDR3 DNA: TGTGCCAGCAGTCCCCAAATCCTACGAGCTAGCACAGATACGCAGTATTTT.

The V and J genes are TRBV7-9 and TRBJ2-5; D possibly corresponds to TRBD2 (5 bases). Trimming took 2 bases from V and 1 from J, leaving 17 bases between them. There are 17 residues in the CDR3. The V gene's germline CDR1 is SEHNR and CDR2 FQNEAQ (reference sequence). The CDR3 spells CASSLISVSGVQETQYF. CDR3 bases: TGTGCCAGCAGCTTAATATCGGTGAGCGGAGTCCAAGAGACCCAGTACTTC.

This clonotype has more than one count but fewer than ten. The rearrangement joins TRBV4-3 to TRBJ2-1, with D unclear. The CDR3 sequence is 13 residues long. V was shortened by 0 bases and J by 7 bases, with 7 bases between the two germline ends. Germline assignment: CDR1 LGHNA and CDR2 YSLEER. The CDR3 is CASSQDPPNEQFF. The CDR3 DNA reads TGCGCCAGCAGCCAAGATCCACCAAATGAGCAGTTCTTC.

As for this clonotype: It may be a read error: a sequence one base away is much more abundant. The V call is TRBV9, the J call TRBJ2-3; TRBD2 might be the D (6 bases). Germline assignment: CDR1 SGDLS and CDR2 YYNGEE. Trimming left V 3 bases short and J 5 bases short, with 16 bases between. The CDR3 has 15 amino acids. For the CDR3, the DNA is TGTGCCAGCAGCGCGGGACTTACCAGTAAAGATACGCAGTATTTT. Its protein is CASSAGLTSKDTQYF.

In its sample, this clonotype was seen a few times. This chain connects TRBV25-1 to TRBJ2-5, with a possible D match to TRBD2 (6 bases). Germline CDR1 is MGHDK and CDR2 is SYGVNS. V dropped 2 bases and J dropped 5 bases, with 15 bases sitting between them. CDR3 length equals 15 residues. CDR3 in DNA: TGTGCCAGCAGTGAAGATACGTCGGGGGTTGAGACCCAGTACTTC. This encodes CASSEDTSGVETQYF.

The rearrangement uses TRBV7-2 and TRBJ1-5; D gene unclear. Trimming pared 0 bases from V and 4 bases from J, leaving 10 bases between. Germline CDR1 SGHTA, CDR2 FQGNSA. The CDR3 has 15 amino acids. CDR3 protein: CASSLAARENQPQHF. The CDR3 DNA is TGTGCCAGCAGCTTAGCAGCCCGGGAGAATCAGCCCCAGCATTTT.

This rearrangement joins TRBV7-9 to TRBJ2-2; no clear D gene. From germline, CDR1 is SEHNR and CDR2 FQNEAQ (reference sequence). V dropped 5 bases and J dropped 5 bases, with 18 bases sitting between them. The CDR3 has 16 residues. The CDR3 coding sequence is TGTGCCAGCAGCAAAAGCGTGGCCACTCGGACCGGGGAGCTGTTTTTT. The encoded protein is CASSKSVATRTGELFF.